These T cell receptor beta chains were read from a single sample in a study of cytotoxic CD8 clonotypes in ibrutinib-treated CLL. The data were produced by immunoSEQ multiplex PCR, yet TCRdb's version contains in-frame clones alone and is incomplete. The sample has about 72,000 clones, approximately 80% seen once. The sequencing used PBMCs, collected at disease progression, from a patient treated with ibrutinib. The receptors were sampled from a human donor with chronic lymphocytic leukemia. CDR3s include the opening cysteine and the closing phenylalanine or tryptophan. Each record gives: V gene, CDR3 protein.

TRBV28	CASSLNVGYGYTF
TRBV15	CATSRAVLGPTYEQYF
TRBV6-5	CASSYSSGAYNEQFF
TRBV15	CATSRAGKETQYF
TRBV7-9	CASSLGGPGRAYGYTF
TRBV5-4	CASRSLTGTGYTF
TRBV6-5	CASSNKPDGSYEQYF
TRBV4-1	CASSQQPNTGELFF
TRBV27	CASSYQTGLGSYEQYF
TRBV6-5	CASSLTETGLGYTF
TRBV5-1	CASSLAGETQYF
TRBV7-9	CASRGGLGNEQFF
TRBV2	CASSGDRYEQYF
TRBV10-3	CAIMRTATGNYGYTF
TRBV6-1	CASSGQGTKNIQYF
TRBV18	CASSLGTGYNEQFF
TRBV6-5	CASSSSPRGSNEQFF
TRBV4-1	CASSTTGGHDGYTF
TRBV6-1	CASSALTGAPYEQYF
TRBV6-1	CASKPGFGNTEAFF
TRBV19	CASSTPPDEAFF
TRBV4-2	CASSRELNTEAFF
TRBV18	CASSLGQGFDNYGYTF
TRBV6-5	CASSYRLNTEAFF
TRBV4-2	CASSQDKGRGQFF
TRBV28	CASSLAGTGWYEQYF
TRBV20-1	CSAVANYGYTF
TRBV4-2	CASSYDTQNTGELFF
TRBV5-1	CASSLGGVETQYF
TRBV4-1	CASSQPGTGHGYTF
TRBV7-9	CASGGLHYEQYF
TRBV6-6	CASSYLNTGELFF
TRBV7-8	CASSLAWVISNQPQHF
TRBV7-3	CASSLSPGGDTQYF
TRBV28	CASSFPSQEQYF
TRBV28	CAAAFGTSAYEQYF
TRBV5-4	CASSTGLASNEQFF
TRBV5-1	CASSLLGQGLNEQYF
TRBV30	CAWSGAGNGYTF
TRBV7-9	CASSSQGNQPQHF
TRBV6-1	CASSEANINQPQHF
TRBV7-6	CASSLVSAGSMNTEAFF
TRBV15	CATSRDYYEQYF
TRBV4-2	CASSQTQGSGNVYEQYF
TRBV5-1	CASSLAVRHEQFF
TRBV7-6	CASSFIAGPLNSEQFF
TRBV6-5	CASTGGLYNSPLHF